A single sample is the source of the 16 T cell receptor beta chains below, sequenced in a study of blood T cell repertoires in COVID-19. Clones were sequenced by immunoSEQ multiplex PCR, and TCRdb holds only the in-frame ones, with some missing. The data hold about 140,000 clones, with approximately 84% observed a single time. The specimen sequenced was PBMCs or T cells enriched from blood (not recorded which). These receptor sequences come from a woman in her fifties or sixties with acute COVID-19.

This chain links TRBV9 with TRBJ1-2; the D is unclear. The CDR3 contains 13 residues. V shed 1 base and J shed 1 base, with 5 bases lying between them. The V gene's germline CDR1 is SGDLS and CDR2 YYNGEE. The CDR3 DNA sequence: TGTGCCAGCAGCGTACAGGATAACTATGGCTACACCTTC. Protein: CASSVQDNYGYTF.

The CDR3 bases are TGTGCCAGCAGCCGGCGGGCAGGAGGAAACACCATATATTTT. Residues: CASSRRAGGNTIYF. The rearrangement links TRBV7-9 to TRBJ1-3, with D unresolved. Looked up from germline, CDR1 is SEHNR and CDR2 is FQNEAQ (reference sequence). CDR3 length equals 14 residues. The V gene lost 5 bases and the J gene lost 4 bases, with 12 bases spanning the gap.

This chain uses TRBV5-1 with TRBJ2-7, with TRBD2 matching 13 bases. The CDR3 has 16 amino acids. Germline values: CDR1 SGHRS, CDR2 YFSETQ. The V segment lost 0 bases and the J segment 6 bases; nucleotides outside the gene matches: 6. Written as DNA, the CDR3 is TGCGCCAGCAGCTTGGCAGGACTAGCGGGAGCAAGCGAGCAGTACTTC. This sequence encodes CASSLAGLAGASEQYF.

The rearrangement uses TRBV6-4 and TRBJ1-4, with D tentatively TRBD1 (5 bases). The germline CDR1 and CDR2 sequences are MRHNA and SNTAGT. The length of the CDR3 is 15 residues. The V end was cut by 3 bases, the J end by 3 bases, with 11 bases between. The CDR3 coding sequence is TGTGCCAGCAGTGAAGTTTGGGGGGCTAATGAAAAACTGTTTTTT. Amino acids: CASSEVWGANEKLFF.

This clone was picked up one time. The chain is built from TRBV27 and TRBJ1-6; 9 nucleotides match TRBD1. V shed 7 bases and J 3 bases; nucleotides not matched to a gene: 10. Germline V gene data show CDR1 as MNHEY and CDR2 as SMNVEV (reference sequence). The CDR3 spans 17 residues. DNA of the CDR3: TGTGCCAGCATGGGACAGGGTTTTTGGGGCTATAATTCACCCCTCCACTTT. This sequence encodes CASMGQGFWGYNSPLHF.

The chain combines TRBV5-4 with TRBJ2-3, with TRBD2 matching over 9 bases. This CDR3 is 15 amino acids long. Germline V CDR1 and CDR2: SGHNT, YYREEE (reference sequence). The V and J ends lost 4 bases and 0 bases, in that order; junction bases with no gene match: 3. CDR3 coding DNA: TGTGCCAGCAGCCCTGGACTAGCGAGCACAGATACGCAGTATTTT. Protein product: CASSPGLASTDTQYF.

This chain links TRBV27 with TRBJ2-2, with D tentatively TRBD2 (5 bases). The CDR3 has 18 amino acids. Germline V gives CDR1 MNHEY, CDR2 SMNVEV (reference sequence). Trimming pared 1 base from V and 0 bases from J, leaving 15 bases between. The DNA for the CDR3 is TGTGCCAGCAGTTTATACCCCTGGACTGCAGCGAACACCGGGGAGCTGTTTTTT. Encoded protein: CASSLYPWTAANTGELFF.

The CDR3 coding sequence is TGTGCCAGCAGCCCTCACAGGGTCATGAACACTGAAGCTTTCTTT. Residues: CASSPHRVMNTEAFF. The rearrangement links TRBV27 to TRBJ1-1, with D perhaps TRBD1 (6 bases). The CDR3 extends over 15 amino acids. The germline gives CDR1 MNHEY, CDR2 SMNVEV (reference sequence). Trimming shortened V by 6 bases and J by 0 bases, and 14 bases separated the two germline ends.

This clone was detected only once. The rearrangement joins TRBV7-9 to TRBJ1-6; a weak D match, TRBD1 (5 bases). This CDR3 contains 14 residues. Looked up from germline, CDR1 is SEHNR and CDR2 is FQNEAQ (reference sequence). V lost 1 base, J lost 8 bases, and 9 bases lay in between. The CDR3: CASSLGGGYSPLHF. Written as DNA, the CDR3 is TGTGCCAGCAGCTTAGGGGGGGGTTATTCACCCCTCCACTTT.

The gene calls are TRBV18 and TRBJ1-2; 10 bases are shared with TRBD1. Germline V gives CDR1 KGHSH, CDR2 LQKENI. The J segment lost 6 bases and the V segment lost 6 bases, leaving 13 bases of the junction unmatched. The CDR3 runs 16 residues. CDR3: CASSLDRGQVRDGYTF. The DNA of the CDR3 is TGTGCCAGCTCGCTCGACAGGGGGCAGGTTCGCGATGGCTACACCTTC.

The chain uses TRBV11-3 and TRBJ2-3; D possibly corresponds to TRBD2 (6 bases). Germline V gene lookup returns CDR1 SGHNT and CDR2 YENEEA. V was trimmed by 1 base and J by 1 base, leaving 12 bases between them. The CDR3 is 16 amino acids. CDR3 sequence reads: CASSLVVSSGTDTQYF. The CDR3 DNA is TGTGCCAGCAGCTTAGTAGTGTCTAGCGGCACAGATACGCAGTATTTT. The variable domain in full, completed from reference TRBV11-3 and TRBJ2-3, reads EAGVVQSPRYKIIEKKQPVAFWCNPISGHNTLYWYLQNLGQGPELLIRYENEEAVDDSQLPKDRFSAERLKGVDSTLKIQPAELGDSAVYLCASSLVVSSGTDTQYFGPGTRLTVL.

This chain joins TRBV28 and TRBJ1-2; D remains ambiguous. The length of the CDR3 is 12 residues. The germline gives CDR1 MDHEN, CDR2 SYDVKM. V lost 4 bases to trimming and J lost 4 bases, with 7 bases between them. CDR3 sequence reads: CASSSRSYGYTF. The CDR3 DNA reads TGTGCCAGCAGTTCCCGGAGCTATGGCTACACCTTC.

The V gene is TRBV19, the J gene TRBJ2-7; no reliable D call. This CDR3 region has 12 residues. Germline V gene data show CDR1 as LNHDA and CDR2 as SQIVND (reference sequence). Trimming removed 7 bases from V and 3 bases from J, with 10 bases in between. CDR3 nucleotides: TGTGCCAGTATGAACAGTCTCTACGAGCAGTACTTC. Translated: CASMNSLYEQYF.

The chain carries TRBV27 and TRBJ1-1; D gene ambiguous. V shed 6 bases and J shed 4 bases, with 12 bases lying between them. CDR1 and CDR2 (germline): MNHEY, SMNVEV (reference sequence). CDR3 length: 13 amino acids. The CDR3 DNA follows: TGTGCCAGCAGAGGCGGATTTGGCACTGAAGCTTTCTTT. Residues: CASRGGFGTEAFF.

The chain links TRBV5-1 to TRBJ2-5; D remains ambiguous. The CDR3 contains 16 residues. Trimming removed 0 bases at V and 2 bases at J, with 14 bases between. In germline, CDR1 is SGHRS, CDR2 YFSETQ. CDR3 amino acids: CASSLAASIQQETQYF. CDR3 nucleotide sequence: TGCGCCAGCAGCTTGGCAGCGAGCATACAACAAGAGACCCAGTACTTC. Based on the CDR3 plus reference TRBV5-1 and TRBJ2-5, the full variable domain is KAGVTQTPRYLIKTRGQQVTLSCSPISGHRSVSWYQQTPGQGLQFLFEYFSETQRNKGNFPGRFSGRQFSNSRSEMNVSTLELGDSALYLCASSLAASIQQETQYFGPGTRLLVL.

The CDR3 sequence is CASSKWDREGETQYF. CDR3 nucleotides: TGTGCCAGCAGCAAATGGGACAGGGAAGGAGAGACCCAGTACTTC. The chain couples TRBV21-1 to TRBJ2-5; TRBD1 was called by the table and not checked on the DNA. TRBV21-1 is a pseudogene locus. The CDR3 extends over 15 amino acids.